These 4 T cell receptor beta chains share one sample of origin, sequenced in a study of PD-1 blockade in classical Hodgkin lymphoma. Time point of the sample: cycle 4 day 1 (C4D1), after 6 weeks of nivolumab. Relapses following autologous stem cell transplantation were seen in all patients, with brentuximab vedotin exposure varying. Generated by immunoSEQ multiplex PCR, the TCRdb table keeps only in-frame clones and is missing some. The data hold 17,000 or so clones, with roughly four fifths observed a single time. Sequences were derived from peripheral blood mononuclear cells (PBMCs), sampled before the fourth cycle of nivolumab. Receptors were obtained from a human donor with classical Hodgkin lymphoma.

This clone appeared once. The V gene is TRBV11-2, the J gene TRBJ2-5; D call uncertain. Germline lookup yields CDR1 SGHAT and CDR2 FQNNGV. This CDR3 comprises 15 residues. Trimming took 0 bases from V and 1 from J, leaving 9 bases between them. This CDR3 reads CASSLDPWAQETQYF. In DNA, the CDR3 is TGTGCCAGCAGCTTAGATCCGTGGGCCCAAGAGACCCAGTACTTC.

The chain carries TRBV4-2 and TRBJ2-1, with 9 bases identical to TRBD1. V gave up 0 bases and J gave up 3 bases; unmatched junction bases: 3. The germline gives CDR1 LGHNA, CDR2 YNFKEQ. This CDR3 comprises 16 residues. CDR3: CASSQEGQGSYNEQFF. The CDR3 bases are TGTGCCAGCAGCCAAGAGGGACAGGGTAGCTACAATGAGCAGTTCTTC.

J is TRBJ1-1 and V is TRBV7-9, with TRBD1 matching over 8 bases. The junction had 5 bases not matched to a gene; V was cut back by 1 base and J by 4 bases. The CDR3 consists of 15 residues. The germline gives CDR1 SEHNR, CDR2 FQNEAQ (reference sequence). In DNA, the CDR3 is TGTGCCAGCAGCTTAGAGACAGGGGCAGTCACTGAAGCTTTCTTT. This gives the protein CASSLETGAVTEAFF.

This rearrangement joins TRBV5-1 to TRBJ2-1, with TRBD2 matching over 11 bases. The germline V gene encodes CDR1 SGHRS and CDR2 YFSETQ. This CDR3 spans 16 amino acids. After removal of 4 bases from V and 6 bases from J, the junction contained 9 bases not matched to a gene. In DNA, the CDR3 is TGCGCCAGCAGCCCGGGGCCCGGGACTAGCGGCAATGAGCAGTTCTTC. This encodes CASSPGPGTSGNEQFF.